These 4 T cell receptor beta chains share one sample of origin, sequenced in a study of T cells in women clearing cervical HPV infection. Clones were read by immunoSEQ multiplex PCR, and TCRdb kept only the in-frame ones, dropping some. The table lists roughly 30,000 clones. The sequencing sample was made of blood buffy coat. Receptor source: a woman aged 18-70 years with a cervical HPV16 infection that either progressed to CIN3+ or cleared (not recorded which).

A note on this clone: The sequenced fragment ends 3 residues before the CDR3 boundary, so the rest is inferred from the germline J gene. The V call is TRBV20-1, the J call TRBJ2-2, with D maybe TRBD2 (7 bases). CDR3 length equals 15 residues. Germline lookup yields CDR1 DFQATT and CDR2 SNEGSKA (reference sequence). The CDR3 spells CSARDGRGADEKLFF. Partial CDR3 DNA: TGCAGTGCTAGAGATGGCCGGGGGGCTGATGAAAAG.

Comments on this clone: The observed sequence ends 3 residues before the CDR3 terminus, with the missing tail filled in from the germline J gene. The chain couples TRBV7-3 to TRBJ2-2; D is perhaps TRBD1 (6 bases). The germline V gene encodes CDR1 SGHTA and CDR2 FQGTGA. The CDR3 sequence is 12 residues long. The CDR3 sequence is CASSLMQGPLFF. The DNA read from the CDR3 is TGTGCCAGCAGCTTAATGCAGGGGCCG.

This CDR3 is CASSLPTGTGYTF. CDR3 DNA (partial): TGTGCCAGCAGCTTACCTACCGGGACAGGA. This chain uses TRBV7-9 with TRBJ1-2; TRBD1 matches at 8 bases. The read falls 3 residues short of the CDR3 end, and the missing part is taken from the germline J gene. This CDR3 contains 13 residues. CDR1 and CDR2 (germline): SEHNR, FQNEAQ (reference sequence).

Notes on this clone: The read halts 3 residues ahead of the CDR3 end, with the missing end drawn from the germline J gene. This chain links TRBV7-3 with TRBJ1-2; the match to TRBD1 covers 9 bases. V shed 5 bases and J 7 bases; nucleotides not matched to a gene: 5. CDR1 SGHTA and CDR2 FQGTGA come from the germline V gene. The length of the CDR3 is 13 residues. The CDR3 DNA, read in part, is TGTGCCAGCAGCCGTGGACAGGGGACTGGC. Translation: CASSRGQGTG. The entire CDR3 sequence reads CASSRGQGTGYTF.